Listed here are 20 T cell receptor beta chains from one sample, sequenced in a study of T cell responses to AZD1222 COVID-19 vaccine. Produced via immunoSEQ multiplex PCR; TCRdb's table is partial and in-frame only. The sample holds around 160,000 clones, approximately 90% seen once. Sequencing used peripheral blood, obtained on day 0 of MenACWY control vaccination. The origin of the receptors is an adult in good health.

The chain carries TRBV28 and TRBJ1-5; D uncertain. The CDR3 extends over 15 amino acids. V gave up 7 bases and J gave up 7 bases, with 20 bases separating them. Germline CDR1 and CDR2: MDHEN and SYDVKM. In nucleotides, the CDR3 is TGTGCCAGCACCGCGGACCGCTCACTGGGGCAGCCCCAGCATTTT. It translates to CASTADRSLGQPQHF.

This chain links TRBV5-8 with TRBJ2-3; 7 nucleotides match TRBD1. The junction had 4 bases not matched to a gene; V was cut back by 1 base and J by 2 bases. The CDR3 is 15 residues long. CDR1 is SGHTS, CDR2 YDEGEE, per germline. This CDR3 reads CASSLTGVVTDTQYF. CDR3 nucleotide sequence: TGTGCCAGCAGCTTGACAGGGGTGGTCACAGATACGCAGTATTTT.

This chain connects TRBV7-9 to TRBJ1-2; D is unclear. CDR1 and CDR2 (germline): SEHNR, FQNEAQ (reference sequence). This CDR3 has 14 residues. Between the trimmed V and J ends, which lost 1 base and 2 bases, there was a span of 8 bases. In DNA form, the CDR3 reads TGTGCCAGCAGCTTAGACACACTGAACTATGGCTACACCTTC. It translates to CASSLDTLNYGYTF.

The CDR3 coding sequence is TGTGCCAGCAGCTTACGCCGGGACAGGGGTAATCAGCCCCAGCATTTT. This translates into CASSLRRDRGNQPQHF. The chain combines TRBV7-8 with TRBJ1-5; 10 positions agree with TRBD1. Per the germline V gene, CDR1 is SGHVS and CDR2 is FQNEAQ. V trimming: 2 bases; J trimming: 4 bases; junction bases outside the gene matches: 5. The CDR3 contains 16 residues.

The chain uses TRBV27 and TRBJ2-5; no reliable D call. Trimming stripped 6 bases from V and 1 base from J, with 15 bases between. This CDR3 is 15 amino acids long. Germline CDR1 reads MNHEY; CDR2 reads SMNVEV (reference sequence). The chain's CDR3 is CASSTAQSFQETQYF. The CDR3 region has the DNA TGTGCCAGCAGCACCGCGCAAAGTTTCCAAGAGACCCAGTACTTC.

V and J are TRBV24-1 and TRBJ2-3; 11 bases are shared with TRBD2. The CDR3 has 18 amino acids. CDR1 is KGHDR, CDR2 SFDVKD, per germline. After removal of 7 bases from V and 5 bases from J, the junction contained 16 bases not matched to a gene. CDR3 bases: TGTGCCACCAGCGTTACTAGCGGGAGTTACCGAGGGAGAGATACGCAGTATTTT. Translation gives CATSVTSGSYRGRDTQYF.

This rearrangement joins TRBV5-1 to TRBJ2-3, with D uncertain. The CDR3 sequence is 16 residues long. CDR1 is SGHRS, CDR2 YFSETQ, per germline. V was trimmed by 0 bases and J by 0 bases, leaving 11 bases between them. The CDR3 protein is CASSLVAVTSTDTQYF. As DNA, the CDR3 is TGCGCCAGCAGCTTGGTCGCGGTAACTAGCACAGATACGCAGTATTTT.

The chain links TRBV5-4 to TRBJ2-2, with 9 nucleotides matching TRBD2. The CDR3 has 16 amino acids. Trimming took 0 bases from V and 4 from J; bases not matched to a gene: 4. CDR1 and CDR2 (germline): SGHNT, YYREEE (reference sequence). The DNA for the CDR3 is TGTGCCAGCAGCTTGGGCGGGAGGGCCCTCACCGGGGAGCTGTTTTTT. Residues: CASSLGGRALTGELFF.

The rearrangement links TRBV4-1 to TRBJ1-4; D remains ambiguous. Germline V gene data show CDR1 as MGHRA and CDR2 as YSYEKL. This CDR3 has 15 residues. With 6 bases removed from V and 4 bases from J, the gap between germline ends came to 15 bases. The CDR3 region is CASSPRQRINEKLFF. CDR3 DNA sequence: TGCGCCAGCAGTCCCCGGCAGCGCATTAATGAAAAACTGTTTTTT.

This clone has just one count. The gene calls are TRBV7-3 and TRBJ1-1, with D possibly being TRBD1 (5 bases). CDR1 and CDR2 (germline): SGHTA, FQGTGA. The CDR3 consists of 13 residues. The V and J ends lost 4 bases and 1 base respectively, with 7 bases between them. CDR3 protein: CASSSGANTEAFF. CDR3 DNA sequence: TGTGCCAGCAGCTCTGGGGCGAACACTGAAGCTTTCTTT.

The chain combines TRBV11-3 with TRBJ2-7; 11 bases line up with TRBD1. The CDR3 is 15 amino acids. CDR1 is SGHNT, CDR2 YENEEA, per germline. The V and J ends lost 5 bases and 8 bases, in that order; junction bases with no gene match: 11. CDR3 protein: CASSHGTGGLLKQYF. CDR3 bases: TGTGCCAGCAGCCACGGGACAGGGGGGCTACTGAAGCAGTACTTC.

The CDR3 sequence: CASTEQGNSGNTIYF. The CDR3 coding sequence is TGTGCCAGCACCGAACAAGGAAACTCTGGAAACACCATATATTTT. V gene TRBV6-5 combines with J gene TRBJ1-3; D is undetermined. The CDR3 is 15 residues long. Trimming stripped 7 bases from V and 0 bases from J, with 13 bases between. Germline V gene lookup returns CDR1 MNHEY and CDR2 SVGAGI.

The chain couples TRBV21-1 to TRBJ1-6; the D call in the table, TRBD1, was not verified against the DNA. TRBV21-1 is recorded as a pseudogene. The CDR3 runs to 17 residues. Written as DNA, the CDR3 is TGTGCCAGCAGCAAAGCGCTATCGGACAGAAGAAATTCACCCCTCCACTTT. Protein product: CASSKALSDRRNSPLHF.

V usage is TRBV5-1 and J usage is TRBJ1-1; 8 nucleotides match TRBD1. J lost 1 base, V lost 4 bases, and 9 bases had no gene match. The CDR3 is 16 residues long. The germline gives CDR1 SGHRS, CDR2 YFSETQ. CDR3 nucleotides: TGCGCCAGCAGCCGTGGACAGGGCGCGGGGAACACTGAAGCTTTCTTT. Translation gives CASSRGQGAGNTEAFF.

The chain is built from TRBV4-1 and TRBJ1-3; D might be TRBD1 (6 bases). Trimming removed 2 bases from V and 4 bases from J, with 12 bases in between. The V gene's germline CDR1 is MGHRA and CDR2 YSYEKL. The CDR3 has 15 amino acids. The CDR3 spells CASSQLGAMGNTIYF. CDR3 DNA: TGCGCCAGCAGCCAATTGGGGGCCATGGGAAACACCATATATTTT.

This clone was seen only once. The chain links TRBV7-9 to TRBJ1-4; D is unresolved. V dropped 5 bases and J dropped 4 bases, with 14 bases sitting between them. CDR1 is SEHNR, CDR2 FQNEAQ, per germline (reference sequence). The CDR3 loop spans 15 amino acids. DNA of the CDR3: TGTGCCAGCAGCCCCCCGAGGTGGGTTAATGAAAAACTGTTTTTT. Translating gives CASSPPRWVNEKLFF.

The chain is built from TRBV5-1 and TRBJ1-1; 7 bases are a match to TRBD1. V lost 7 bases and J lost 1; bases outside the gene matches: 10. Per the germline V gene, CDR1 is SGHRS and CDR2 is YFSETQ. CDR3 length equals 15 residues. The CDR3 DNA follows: TGCGCCAGCCGAACAGGGGCGCGACCGAACACTGAAGCTTTCTTT. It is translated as CASRTGARPNTEAFF. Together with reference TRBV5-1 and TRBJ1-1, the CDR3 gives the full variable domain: KAGVTQTPRYLIKTRGQQVTLSCSPISGHRSVSWYQQTPGQGLQFLFEYFSETQRNKGNFPGRFSGRQFSNSRSEMNVSTLELGDSALYLCASRTGARPNTEAFFGQGTRLTVV.

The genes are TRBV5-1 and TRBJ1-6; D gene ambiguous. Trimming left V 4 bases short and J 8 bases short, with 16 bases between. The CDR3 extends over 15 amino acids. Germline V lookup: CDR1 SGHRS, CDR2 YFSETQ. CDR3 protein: CASSQLQGKDSPLHF. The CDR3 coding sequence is TGCGCCAGCAGCCAACTGCAAGGGAAGGATTCACCCCTCCACTTT.

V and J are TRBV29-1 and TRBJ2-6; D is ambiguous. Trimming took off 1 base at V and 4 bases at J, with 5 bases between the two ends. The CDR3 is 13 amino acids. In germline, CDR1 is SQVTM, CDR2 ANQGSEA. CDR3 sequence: CSVEGTGANVLTF. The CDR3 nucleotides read TGCAGCGTTGAAGGTACCGGGGCCAACGTCCTGACTTTC.

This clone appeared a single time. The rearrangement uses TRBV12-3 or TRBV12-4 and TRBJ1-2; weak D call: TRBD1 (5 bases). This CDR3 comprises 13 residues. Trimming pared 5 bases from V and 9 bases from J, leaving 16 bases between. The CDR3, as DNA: TGTGCCAGCAGTCCACTTAGACAGTCAAGCTACACCTTC. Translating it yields CASSPLRQSSYTF.